This T cell receptor beta chain was found in a study of blood T cell repertoires in COVID-19. Turning to the study itself: Sites in the United States, Italy and Spain provided acute and convalescent COVID-19 samples. The analysed material was cDNA or gDNA that came from T cells, B-cell-depleted T cells, or PBMCs.

Per the original methods: Quantification of nucleated cells was approximated via reference gene primer amplification. Here immunoSEQ multiplex PCR was the method, and the copy in TCRdb shows in-frame clones only, minus some. V, J and clone size are those of that table, while D and trimming were read from the DNA. The sample has under 200,000 clones, about 86% seen once. The V gene lost 0 bases and the J gene lost 8 bases, with 13 bases spanning the gap. The germline V gene has CDR1 ENHRY and CDR2 SYGVKD. CDR3 length equals 14 residues. Input material: peripheral blood. The V call is TRBV10-3, the J call TRBJ1-2, with D uncertain. The sequence came from a woman in her seventies with acute or convalescent COVID-19. Here the CDR3 reads CAISESSRVYGYTF. The DNA of the CDR3 is TGTGCCATCAGTGAGTCGTCTCGGGTGTACGGCTACACCTTC.